The T cell receptor (beta chain) described here comes from a study of a mutant IDH1 vaccine in newly diagnosed glioma. With respect to this clone: Its cognate antigen is unknown.

Germline CDR1 is SGHVS and CDR2 is FNYEAQ. With 1 base removed from V and 1 base from J, the gap between germline ends came to 7 bases. CDR3 length: 14 amino acids. Assay used: immunoSEQ multiplex PCR; TCRdb lists only in-frame clones, some missing. The table lists 40,000 to 45,000 clones, approximately 84% of them singletons. Time point denoted: week 23, last vaccination. The vaccine gave 300 ug of a 20-mer mutant IDH1 peptide subcutaneously per dose. The TCR comes from a woman aged 18-29 years with glioma. Some clones in this sample may be carry-over from other donors' samples. The chain links TRBV7-6 to TRBJ1-1, with D uncertain. This material consisted of PBMCs, taken from a glioma patient whose treatment included an IDH1 peptide vaccine. CDR3 amino acids: CASSLGQENTEAFF. Written as DNA, the CDR3 is TGTGCCAGCAGCTTAGGACAAGAGAACACTGAAGCTTTCTTT. The entire variable domain, with the rest obtained from reference TRBV7-6 and TRBJ1-1, is as follows: GAGVSQSPRYKVTKRGQDVALRCDPISGHVSLYWYRQALGQGPEFLTYFNYEAQQDKSGLPNDRFSAERPEGSISTLTIQRTEQRDSAMYRCASSLGQENTEAFFGQGTRLTVV.